This TCR beta chain was sequenced in a study of T-cell reconstitution after alpha-beta-depleted transplantation in children. This CDR3 contains 15 residues. Germline V lookup: CDR1 SGHDT, CDR2 YYEEEE. Study-wide points: Certain patients had high TCRbeta diversity at day 60, and it came from recipient T cells and thymic progenitors that survived.

Molecular barcoding with unique molecular identifiers was used for the TCRbeta library. TCRdb passed the PCR reads through MiXCR, listing each CDR3 protein once. The repertoire consists of fewer than 1 million distinct CDR3 sequences, with roughly 15% occurring once and the leading ten covering approximately 5%. This clonotype was recorded at least ten times. The target antigen is unknown. A junction end diverges from the germline sequence, so it may reflect a read error. Sequencing was performed on PBMCs, mostly from graft donor cells, taken 360 days after TCRalphabeta/CD19-depleted stem cell transplant. The rearrangement uses TRBV5-6 and TRBJ2-3; D gene uncertain. The receptor's source is a male patient between 5 and 17 years old who had a stem cell transplant for acute lymphoblastic leukemia, so the T cells may come from the graft donor. Written as DNA, the CDR3 is TGTGCCAGCAACTTGGATGGCACTACCACAGATACGCAGTATTTT. This encodes CASNLDGTTTDTQYF.